This note documents a single T cell receptor (beta chain) sequence. The data stem from a study of monozygotic twins with inflammatory bowel disease. The CDR3 runs to 15 residues. Germline CDR1 is ENHRY and CDR2 is SYGVKD. TCR libraries were prepared from about 3,400 ng total RNA each. Template switching added UMIs carrying a 6-nucleotide sample barcode. PCR of TCRalpha and TCRbeta cDNA was nested, with two rounds of approximately 16 and 10 cycles. TCRdb reworked the 5' RACE reads into one entry per CDR3 protein, no DNA. This listing includes around 150,000 distinct CDR3 sequences. Isolation of total RNA was performed on whole blood, with no prior T cell sorting.

Source material: blood. This rearrangement joins TRBV10-3 to TRBJ2-1; TCRdb reports TRBD2, a call that lacks DNA to check it against. The TCR sequence derives from a human donor with ulcerative colitis or Crohn's disease, or a healthy co-twin of an affected twin (not recorded which). CDR3 sequence reads: CAIGTSGIVEDEQFF.